The rows below give T cell receptor beta chains drawn from one sample of a study of tumor T cells in aggressive B-cell lymphoma. Profiling relied on immunoSEQ multiplex PCR, and the TCRdb table lists in-frame clones only, not all of them. The sample comprises about 300 clones, approximately 86% of which are singletons, and about 20% rests with the top ten. Sequences were obtained from tumor tissue. These receptors were collected from an adult with diffuse large B cell lymphoma. Both conserved end residues are part of each CDR3. The D gene is left open where the match is weak. Size is omitted from some rows. Given values are once, few, many or a class for expanded clones.

J gene	CDR3 length	D gene	V gene	clone size	CDR3 DNA	CDR3 protein
TRBJ1-1	14	-	TRBV19	once	TGTGCCAGTAGTATATTCAGGTCGGACACTGAAGCTTTCTTT	CASSIFRSDTEAFF
TRBJ2-7	12	-	TRBV6-1	-	TGTGCCAGCACGTACAGCTCCTACGAGCAGTACTTC	CASTYSSYEQYF
TRBJ2-7	16	TRBD1	TRBV19	once	TGTGCCAGTACCTCCCGAGGGACAGGGGCTAGGGACGAGCAGTACTTC	CASTSRGTGARDEQYF
TRBJ1-1	11	-	TRBV25-1	-	TGTGCCAGCACCCTACAGGGTCCGGCTTTCTTT	CASTLQGPAFF
TRBJ1-6	16	-	TRBV14	-	TGTGCCAGCAGCCAAGTAGAGAACCCATTAAATTCACCCCTCCACTTT	CASSQVENPLNSPLHF
TRBJ2-7	13	-	TRBV11-3	-	TGTGCCAGCAGCCGTGGTGGGGGAGGCGAGCAGTACTTC	CASSRGGGGEQYF
TRBJ1-2	14	-	TRBV7-3	-	TGTGCCAGCAGCTTGAGCAGGGGCGACTATGGCTACACCTTC	CASSLSRGDYGYTF
TRBJ1-2	17	-	TRBV11-2	-	TGTGCCAGCAGCGGTCAATTAGCAAGCAGAAAGACCTATGGCTACACCTTC	CASSGQLASRKTYGYTF
TRBJ1-1	11	-	TRBV6-5	-	TGTGCCAGCAACCCCGGCACTGAAGCTTTCTTT	CASNPGTEAFF
TRBJ2-5	15	-	TRBV11-3	-	TGTGCCAGCAGCTTATTCGGGTCAGTTCAAGAGACCCAGTACTTC	CASSLFGSVQETQYF
TRBJ1-1	14	-	TRBV18	-	TGTGCCAGCTCACCGCTACAGGCGAATACTGAAGCTTTCTTT	CASSPLQANTEAFF